This T cell receptor (beta chain) was captured by sequencing in a study of cytomegalovirus exposure and HLA in healthy donors. CDR1 is GTSNPN, CDR2 SVGIG, per germline (reference sequence). V was trimmed by 0 bases and J by 6 bases, leaving 8 bases between them. The CDR3 is made up of 13 amino acids. It was with 60 Vbeta and 13 Jbeta primers that the PCR ran. TCRdb keeps only in-frame clones here, not all; method: immunoSEQ multiplex PCR. The sample data list about 130,000 clones. The receptor's source is a woman aged 40 to 50 in good health and CMV-seropositive. Sequencing was carried out using PBMCs. The chain joins TRBV30 to TRBJ2-2; no definite D call. The CDR3: CAWSVLAPGELFF. The CDR3 nucleotides are TGTGCCTGGAGTGTACTCGCGCCCGGGGAGCTGTTTTTT.